This record concerns one TCR beta chain sequence. The target antigen is unknown. This specimen comes from a study of cytomegalovirus exposure and HLA in healthy donors. Clones were sequenced by immunoSEQ multiplex PCR, and TCRdb holds only the in-frame ones, with some missing. The sample has some 250,000 clones, around 91% seen once. The V gene end was trimmed by 4 bases and the J gene end by 6 bases; junction bases not matched to a gene: 7. This CDR3 spans 15 amino acids. Germline assignment: CDR1 SGHAT and CDR2 FQNNGV. Study findings and constraints: Overall, roughly 170 TCR beta chains were annotated as cytomegalovirus-associated.

This receptor was identified in a woman aged 25 to 39 in good health and CMV-seronegative. The sequenced material came from PBMCs. V gene TRBV11-2 combines with J gene TRBJ2-2; 8 bases are a match to TRBD2. CDR3 bases: TGTGCCAGCAGCTCGACGGGACTAGTCCCCGGGGAGCTGTTTTTT. This translates into CASSSTGLVPGELFF.